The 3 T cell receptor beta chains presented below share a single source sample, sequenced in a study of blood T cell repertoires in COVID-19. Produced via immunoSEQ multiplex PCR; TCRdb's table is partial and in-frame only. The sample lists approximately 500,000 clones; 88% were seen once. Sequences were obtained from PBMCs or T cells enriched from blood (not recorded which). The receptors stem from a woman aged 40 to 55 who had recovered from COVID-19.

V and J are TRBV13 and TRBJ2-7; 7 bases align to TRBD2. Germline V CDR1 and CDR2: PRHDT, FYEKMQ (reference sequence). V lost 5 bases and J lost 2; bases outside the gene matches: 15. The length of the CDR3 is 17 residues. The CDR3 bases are TGTGCCAGCAGCGCCGACCGTGGACTAGGGGAAACCTACGAGCAGTACTTC. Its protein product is CASSADRGLGETYEQYF.

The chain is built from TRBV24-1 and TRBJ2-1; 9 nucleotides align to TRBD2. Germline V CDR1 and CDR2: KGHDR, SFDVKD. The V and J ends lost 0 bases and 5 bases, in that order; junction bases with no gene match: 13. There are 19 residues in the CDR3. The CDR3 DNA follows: TGTGCCACCAGTGATTTGGAACTAGCGGGTCCCCTTTCAAACAATGAGCAGTTCTTC. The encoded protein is CATSDLELAGPLSNNEQFF.

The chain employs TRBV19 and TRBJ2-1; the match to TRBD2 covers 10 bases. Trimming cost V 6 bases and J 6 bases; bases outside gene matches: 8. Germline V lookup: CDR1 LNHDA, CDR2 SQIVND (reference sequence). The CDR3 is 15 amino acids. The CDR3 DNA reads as TGTGCCAGTAGGCTAGCGGGAGCAATGTCCAATGAGCAGTTCTTC. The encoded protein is CASRLAGAMSNEQFF.